This T cell receptor (beta chain) was retrieved from a study of T cell responses to AZD1222 COVID-19 vaccine (dated by TCRdb to the early 2020s). About the study as a whole: A total of 233 trial participants underwent TCR sequencing, of whom about 200 had received two doses of AZD1222 and some 26 had received two doses of the MenACWY control vaccine. Trial participants were enrolled by age into 18-55, 56-69 and 70-plus year subgroups, with approximately 160, 26 and 62 TCR-sequenced participants respectively.

Points on this clone: The target of this receptor is not known. No much larger clone is present one base from it, and per-base qualities are unavailable.

The intended sense of this specimen's time point label: about 28 days (+/-7) after the second vaccine dose. In the paper's terms, the treatment or condition label means: meningococcal conjugate vaccine given as trial control. Vaccinee samples came from UK trials COV001 and COV002, including a single-blind randomized controlled phase 2/3 trial of AZD1222 (ChAdOx1 nCoV-19) in healthy adults. Trial participant PBMC samples were collected at day 0 and day 28 after the second dose for TCRbeta chain sequencing. The CDR3 has 16 amino acids, counting the end cysteine and phenylalanine. Only CDR3 DNA is held: 48 bases, read in frame from base 1. From V the trimming removes 4 bases and from J it removes 8 bases, while the gene matches leave 13 bases of the junction unaccounted for. The germline V gene specifies SGHDN as CDR1 and FVKESK as CDR2. General findings and caveats noted by the study authors: The 56-69-year group was small, and its depth increase did not reach significance, likely because of low power. Conclusions about previously exposed vaccinees are limited because only five or six AZD1222 recipients were SARS-CoV-2 seropositive at baseline. Spike-specific TCR breadth and depth rose significantly after two AZD1222 doses compared with day 0 and with MenACWY recipients. Because no samples from the day 14 peak response were available, repertoires could be characterized only after the peak T cell response. Reportedly, almost half of the unique spike-specific TCRs recognized epitopes lying outside the regions that are mutated in the B.1.351 and B.1.1.7 variants. CD4 TCRs associated with the vaccine covered the entire spike protein, and the dominant responses were in regions 160-218 and 743-854. Participants were mostly white British, with more females than males. The authors suggested clonal diversity may have been underestimated.

The CDR3 regions of human TCRbeta chains were analyzed by immunosequencing. On the study's bioinformatics: Repertoire TCRs were matched against a reference library of SARS-CoV-2-specific TCRs generated with the MIRA antigen-specificity platform. Breadth meant the fraction of unique TCRs that were SARS-CoV-2-associated, whereas depth meant the fraction of total T cells that were SARS-CoV-2-associated. Using the MIRA data, every spike-specific TCR was mapped to the spike region that the TCR reacted to and assigned to either a CD4 or a CD8 class. Log10-transformed breadth and depth values were compared by one-way ANOVA with Sidak's multiple comparisons tests. TCRdb carries this immuneACCESS record with in-frame sequences only. Its versions omit some clonotypes, under half of them owing to an unresolved V gene in the studies checked, with the rest unexplained. The DNA gave D and trimming, while V, J and clone size come from that table. The sample profile shows about 45,000 clones; about 80% of them were found once. Roughly 20% of the sample is taken by the ten largest.

The clonotype comes from an adult who received the MenACWY meningococcal vaccine as a control. The chain couples TRBV14 to TRBJ2-1, with 8 central nucleotides matching TRBD2. The sequences come from peripheral blood, collected 28 days after the second dose of the MenACWY control vaccine. The bases read TGTGCCAGCAGCCCTTCTTGGCGCGGGGGGCTTTATGAGCAGTTCTTC. It encodes CASSPSWRGGLYEQFF.